This is a list of T cell receptor beta chains from one sample in a study of cytomegalovirus exposure and HLA in healthy donors. Some clones are missing from TCRdb's copy, which holds only in-frame ones; the method was immunoSEQ multiplex PCR. The profile shows 100,000 or so clones, around three quarters of them singletons. The specimen was PBMCs. These receptors all come from a female donor in good health and CMV-seropositive. Both conserved end residues are part of each CDR3. The order of the fields is V gene, D gene, clone size, J gene, CDR3 protein, CDR3 DNA. A D gene is named only where the DNA matches it firmly. Clone size is stated in some rows and not others, as once, few, many or a class when expanded.

TRBV4-1	.	.	TRBJ2-7	CASSQAHGAYEQYF	TGCGCCAGCAGCCAAGCCCACGGAGCCTACGAGCAGTACTTC
TRBV5-4	.	once	TRBJ2-5	CASTSGLVSGETQYF	TGTGCCAGCACCTCCGGTTTGGTGTCGGGAGAGACCCAGTACTTC
TRBV6-5	.	.	TRBJ2-2	CASRGGGVPGELFF	TGTGCCAGCAGGGGAGGGGGGGTCCCCGGGGAGCTGTTTTTT
TRBV2	.	.	TRBJ2-3	CASLLGNLVDTQYF	TGTGCCAGCCTACTAGGAAACCTCGTCGATACGCAGTATTTT
TRBV5-1	.	.	TRBJ1-5	CASKPTTGGEQPQHF	TGCGCCAGCAAACCAACGACAGGAGGCGAACAGCCCCAGCATTTT
TRBV5-4	.	.	TRBJ1-1	CASSPTTVNTEAFF	TGTGCCAGCAGCCCAACCACAGTGAACACTGAAGCTTTCTTT
TRBV6-5	TRBD1	.	TRBJ1-3	CASSSTGGSGNTIYF	TGTGCCAGCAGTTCGACAGGGGGCTCTGGAAACACCATATATTTT
TRBV10-3	TRBD1	.	TRBJ1-1	CAARTGGENTEAFF	TGTGCCGCGCGGACAGGGGGCGAGAACACTGAAGCTTTCTTT
TRBV19	TRBD1	.	TRBJ1-5	CASRDRASNQPQHF	TGTGCCAGCAGGGACAGGGCTAGCAATCAGCCCCAGCATTTT
TRBV10-1	.	.	TRBJ2-5	CASSGTFQETQYF	TGCGCCAGCAGTGGGACATTCCAAGAGACCCAGTACTTC
TRBV6-5	.	.	TRBJ2-5	CASSYGNLQGRETQYF	TGTGCCAGCAGTTACGGAAATCTCCAGGGTAGAGAGACCCAGTACTTC
TRBV5-1	TRBD1	.	TRBJ1-2	CASSNGTVNYGYTF	TGCGCCAGCAGCAATGGGACAGTAAACTATGGCTACACCTTC
TRBV4-1	TRBD1	.	TRBJ1-6	CASSQDGDRQIHF	TGCGCCAGCAGCCAAGACGGGGACAGGCAGATCCACTTT
TRBV5-1	TRBD1	.	TRBJ2-7	CASSFSATGSPEQYF	TGCGCCAGCAGCTTCTCCGCGACAGGGTCCCCCGAGCAGTACTTC
TRBV30	.	few	TRBJ2-2	CAWSPLDWTSSGELFF	TGTGCCTGGAGTCCTTTAGACTGGACTTCCAGCGGGGAGCTGTTTTTT
TRBV10-2	TRBD2	.	TRBJ2-1	CASSEGFAAGVSEQFF	TGCGCCAGCAGTGAAGGTTTTGCGGCGGGAGTGAGTGAGCAGTTCTTC
TRBV7-3	TRBD2	.	TRBJ2-5	CASSFSGRGETQYF	TGTGCCAGCAGCTTTAGCGGGAGGGGAGAGACCCAGTACTTC
TRBV7-2	TRBD1	.	TRBJ2-2	CASSLQGIDTGELFF	TGTGCCAGCAGCCTACAGGGGATCGACACCGGGGAGCTGTTTTTT
TRBV7-6	.	.	TRBJ2-2	CASSLVSGLGTGELFF	TGTGCCAGCAGCTTAGTGTCAGGGTTGGGCACCGGGGAGCTGTTTTTT
TRBV5-6	.	.	TRBJ2-5	CASSLERVVPTQYF	TGTGCCAGCAGCTTGGAGCGGGTAGTTCCGACCCAGTACTTC
TRBV14	TRBD2	.	TRBJ2-1	CASSQGPGGPSEQFF	TGTGCCAGCAGCCAAGGGCCGGGGGGGCCATCTGAGCAGTTCTTC
TRBV5-1	TRBD1	.	TRBJ1-4	CASSLGQGGSGTNEKLFF	TGCGCCAGCAGCTTGGGACAGGGCGGATCAGGGACTAATGAAAAACTGTTTTTT
TRBV28	TRBD2	.	TRBJ2-1	CASSNTSGSSYNEQFF	TGTGCCAGCAGTAACACTAGCGGGAGCTCCTACAATGAGCAGTTCTTC
TRBV6-1	.	.	TRBJ1-5	CASSEARVGAGLYNQPQHF	TGTGCCAGCAGTGAAGCGCGGGTTGGTGCGGGTCTGTACAATCAGCCCCAGCATTTT
TRBV11-2	.	.	TRBJ1-3	CASSWGGDSSGNTIYF	TGTGCCAGCAGCTGGGGAGGGGACTCCTCTGGAAACACCATATATTTT
TRBV19	.	.	TRBJ1-2	CASSIRGGEALTNGYTF	TGTGCCAGTAGTATACGGGGGGGAGAAGCCCTCACCAATGGCTACACCTTC
TRBV7-3	TRBD2	.	TRBJ2-1	CASSLGGGAGVNEQFF	TGTGCCAGCAGCTTAGGGGGAGGAGCGGGAGTGAATGAGCAGTTCTTC
TRBV6-6	.	.	TRBJ1-2	CASSSQVYDGYTF	TGTGCCAGCAGCTCACAGGTTTACGATGGCTACACCTTC
TRBV19	.	.	TRBJ1-6	CASRFWGRNSPLHF	TGTGCCAGTAGGTTCTGGGGGCGGAATTCACCCCTCCACTTT
TRBV4-3	TRBD1	.	TRBJ1-2	CASSQDSQGAGRGYTF	TGCGCCAGCAGCCAAGACTCTCAGGGGGCTGGAAGAGGCTACACCTTC